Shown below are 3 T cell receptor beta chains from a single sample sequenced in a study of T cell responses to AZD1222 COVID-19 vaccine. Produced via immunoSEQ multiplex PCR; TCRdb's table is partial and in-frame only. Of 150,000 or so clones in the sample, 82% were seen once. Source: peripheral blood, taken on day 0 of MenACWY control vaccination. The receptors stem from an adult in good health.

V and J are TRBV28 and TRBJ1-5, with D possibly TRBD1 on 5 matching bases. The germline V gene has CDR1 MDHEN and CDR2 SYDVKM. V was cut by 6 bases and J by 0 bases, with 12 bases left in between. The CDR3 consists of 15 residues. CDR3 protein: CASSRDGSSNQPQHF. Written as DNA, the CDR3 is TGTGCCAGCAGCCGGGACGGGAGTAGCAATCAGCCCCAGCATTTT. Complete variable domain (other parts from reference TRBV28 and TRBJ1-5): DVKVTQSSRYLVKRTGEKVFLECVQDMDHENMFWYRQDPGLGLRLIYFSYDVKMKEKGDIPEGYSVSREKKERFSLILESASTNQTSMYLCASSRDGSSNQPQHFGDGTRLSIL.

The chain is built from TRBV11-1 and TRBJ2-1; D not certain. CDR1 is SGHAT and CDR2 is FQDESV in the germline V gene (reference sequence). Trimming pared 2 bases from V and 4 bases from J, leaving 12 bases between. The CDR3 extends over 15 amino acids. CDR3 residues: CASSLTPSPYNEQFF. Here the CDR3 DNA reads TGTGCCAGCAGCTTAACCCCCAGCCCTTACAATGAGCAGTTCTTC.

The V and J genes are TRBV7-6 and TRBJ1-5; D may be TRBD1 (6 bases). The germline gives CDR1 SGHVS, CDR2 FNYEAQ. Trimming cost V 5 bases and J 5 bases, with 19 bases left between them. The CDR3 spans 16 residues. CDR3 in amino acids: CASSQGPLTGHQPQHF. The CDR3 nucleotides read TGTGCCAGCAGCCAGGGCCCCCTCACAGGGCATCAGCCCCAGCATTTT.